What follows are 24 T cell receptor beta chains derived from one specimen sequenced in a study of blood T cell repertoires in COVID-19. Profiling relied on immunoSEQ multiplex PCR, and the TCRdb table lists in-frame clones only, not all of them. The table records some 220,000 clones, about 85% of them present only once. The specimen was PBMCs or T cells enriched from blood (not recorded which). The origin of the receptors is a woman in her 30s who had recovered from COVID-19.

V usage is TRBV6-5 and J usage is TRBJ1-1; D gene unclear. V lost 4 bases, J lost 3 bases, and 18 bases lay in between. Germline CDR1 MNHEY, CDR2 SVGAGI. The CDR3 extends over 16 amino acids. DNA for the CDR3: TGTGCCAGCAGTTCGACCCGCCGGGGAGCGGACACTGAAGCTTTCTTT. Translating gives CASSSTRRGADTEAFF.

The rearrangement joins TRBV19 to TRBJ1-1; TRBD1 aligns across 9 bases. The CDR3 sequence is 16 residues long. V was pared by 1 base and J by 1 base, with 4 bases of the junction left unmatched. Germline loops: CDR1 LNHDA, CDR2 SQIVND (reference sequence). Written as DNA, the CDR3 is TGTGCCAGTAGTATAGTGTCGACAGGGGGGAACACTGAAGCTTTCTTT. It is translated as CASSIVSTGGNTEAFF.

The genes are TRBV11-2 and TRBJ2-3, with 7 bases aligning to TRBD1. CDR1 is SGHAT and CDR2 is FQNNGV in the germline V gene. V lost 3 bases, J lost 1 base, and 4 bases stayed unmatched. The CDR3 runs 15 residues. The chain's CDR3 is CASSFTGVGTDTQYF. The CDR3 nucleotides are TGTGCCAGCAGCTTTACAGGGGTGGGCACAGATACGCAGTATTTT.

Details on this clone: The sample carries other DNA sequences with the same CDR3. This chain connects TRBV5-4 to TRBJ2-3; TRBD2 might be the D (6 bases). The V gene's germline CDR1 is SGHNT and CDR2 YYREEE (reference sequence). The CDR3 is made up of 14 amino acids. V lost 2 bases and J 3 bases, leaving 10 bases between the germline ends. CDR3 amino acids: CASSLDRGTDTQYF. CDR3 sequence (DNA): TGTGCCAGCAGCTTAGATCGGGGGACAGATACGCAGTATTTT.

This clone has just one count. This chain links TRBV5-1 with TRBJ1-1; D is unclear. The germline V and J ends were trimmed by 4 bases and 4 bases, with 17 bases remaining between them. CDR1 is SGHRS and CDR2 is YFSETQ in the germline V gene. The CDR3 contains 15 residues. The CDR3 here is CASSIGSPMTTEAFF. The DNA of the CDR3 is TGCGCCAGCAGCATAGGGAGTCCCATGACCACTGAAGCTTTCTTT. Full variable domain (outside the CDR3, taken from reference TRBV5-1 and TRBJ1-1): KAGVTQTPRYLIKTRGQQVTLSCSPISGHRSVSWYQQTPGQGLQFLFEYFSETQRNKGNFPGRFSGRQFSNSRSEMNVSTLELGDSALYLCASSIGSPMTTEAFFGQGTRLTVV.

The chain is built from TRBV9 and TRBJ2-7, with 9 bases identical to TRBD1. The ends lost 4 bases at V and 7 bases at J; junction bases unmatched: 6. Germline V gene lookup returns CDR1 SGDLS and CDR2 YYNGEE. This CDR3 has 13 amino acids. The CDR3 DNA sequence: TGTGCCAGCAGCCCACGGGACAGGGATGAGCAGTACTTC. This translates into CASSPRDRDEQYF.

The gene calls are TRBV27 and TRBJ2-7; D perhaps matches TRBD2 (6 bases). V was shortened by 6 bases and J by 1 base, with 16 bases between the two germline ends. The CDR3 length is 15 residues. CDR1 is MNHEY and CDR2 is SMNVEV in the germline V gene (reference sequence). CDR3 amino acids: CASSGDSSGSYEQYF. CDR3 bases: TGTGCCAGCAGCGGGGATAGTAGCGGATCCTACGAGCAGTACTTC.

CDR3 residues: CASSLGQLYGYTF. CDR3 coding DNA: TGTGCCAGCAGTTTAGGGCAGTTATATGGCTACACCTTC. The V gene is TRBV12-3 or TRBV12-4, the J gene TRBJ1-2; D not resolved. The CDR3 is 13 amino acids. V was shortened by 1 base and J by 5 bases, with 8 bases between the two germline ends.

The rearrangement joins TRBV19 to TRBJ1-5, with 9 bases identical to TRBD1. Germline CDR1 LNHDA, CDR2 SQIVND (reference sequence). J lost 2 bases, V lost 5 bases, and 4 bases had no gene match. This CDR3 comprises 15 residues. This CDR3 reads CASSGGQGRNQPQHF. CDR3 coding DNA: TGTGCCAGTAGTGGGGGACAGGGTCGCAATCAGCCCCAGCATTTT.

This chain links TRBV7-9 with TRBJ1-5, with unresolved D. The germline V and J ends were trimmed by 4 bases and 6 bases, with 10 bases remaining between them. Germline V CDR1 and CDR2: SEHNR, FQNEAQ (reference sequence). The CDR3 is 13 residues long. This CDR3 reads CASSSGLFQPQHF. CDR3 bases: TGTGCCAGCAGCTCCGGACTATTTCAGCCCCAGCATTTT.

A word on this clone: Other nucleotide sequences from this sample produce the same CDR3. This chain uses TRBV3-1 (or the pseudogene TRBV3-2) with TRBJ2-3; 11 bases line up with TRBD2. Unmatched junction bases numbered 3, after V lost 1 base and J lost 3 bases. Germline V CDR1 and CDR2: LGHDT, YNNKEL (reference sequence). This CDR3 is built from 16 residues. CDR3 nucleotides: TGTGCCAGCAGCCAAGGTCTAGCGGGGGGTACAGATACGCAGTATTTT. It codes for CASSQGLAGGTDTQYF.

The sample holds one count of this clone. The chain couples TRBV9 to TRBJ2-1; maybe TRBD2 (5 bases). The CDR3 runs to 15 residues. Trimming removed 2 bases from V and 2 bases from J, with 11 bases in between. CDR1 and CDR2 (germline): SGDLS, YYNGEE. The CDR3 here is CASSVVGGAYNEQFF. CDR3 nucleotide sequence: TGTGCCAGCAGCGTGGTCGGAGGCGCCTACAATGAGCAGTTCTTC.

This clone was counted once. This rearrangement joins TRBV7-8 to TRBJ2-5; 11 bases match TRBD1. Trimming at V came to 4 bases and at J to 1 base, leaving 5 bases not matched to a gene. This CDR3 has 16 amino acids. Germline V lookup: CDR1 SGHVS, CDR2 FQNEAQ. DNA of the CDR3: TGTGCCAGCAGCTCAATCGGGACAGGGGGCCAAGAGACCCAGTACTTC. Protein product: CASSSIGTGGQETQYF.

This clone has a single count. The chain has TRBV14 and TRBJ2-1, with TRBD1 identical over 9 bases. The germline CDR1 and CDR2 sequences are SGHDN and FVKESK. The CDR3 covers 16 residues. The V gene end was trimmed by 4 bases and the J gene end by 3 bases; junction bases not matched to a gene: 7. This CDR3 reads CASSLDRGTIYNEQFF. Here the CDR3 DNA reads TGTGCCAGCAGCCTCGACAGGGGGACGATCTACAATGAGCAGTTCTTC.

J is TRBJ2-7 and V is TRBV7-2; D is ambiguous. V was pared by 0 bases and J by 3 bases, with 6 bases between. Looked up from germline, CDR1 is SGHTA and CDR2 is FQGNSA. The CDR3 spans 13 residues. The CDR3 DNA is TGTGCCAGCAGCTTAGCGACTCGCTACGAGCAGTACTTC. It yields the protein CASSLATRYEQYF. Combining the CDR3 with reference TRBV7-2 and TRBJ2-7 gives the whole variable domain GAGVSQSPSNKVTEKGKDVELRCDPISGHTALYWYRQSLGQGLEFLIYFQGNSAPDKSGLPSDRFSAERTGGSVSTLTIQRTQQEDSAVYLCASSLATRYEQYFGPGTRLTVT.

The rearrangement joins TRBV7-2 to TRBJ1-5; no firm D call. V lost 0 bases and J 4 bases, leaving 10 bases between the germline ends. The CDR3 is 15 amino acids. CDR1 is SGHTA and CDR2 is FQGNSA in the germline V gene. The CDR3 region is CASSLARGPNQPQHF. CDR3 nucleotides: TGTGCCAGCAGCTTAGCTCGCGGCCCTAATCAGCCCCAGCATTTT.

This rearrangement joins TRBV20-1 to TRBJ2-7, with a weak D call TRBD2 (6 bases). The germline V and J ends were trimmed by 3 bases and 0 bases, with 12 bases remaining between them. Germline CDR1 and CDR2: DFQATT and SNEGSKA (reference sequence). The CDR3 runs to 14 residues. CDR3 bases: TGCAGTGCTAGTCCCCTAGCGTTCTCCTACGAGCAGTACTTC. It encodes CSASPLAFSYEQYF.

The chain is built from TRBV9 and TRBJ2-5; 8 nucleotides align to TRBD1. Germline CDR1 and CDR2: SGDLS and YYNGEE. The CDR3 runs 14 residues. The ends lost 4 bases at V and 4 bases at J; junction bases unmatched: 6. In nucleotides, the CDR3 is TGTGCCAGCAGCACGCCAGGGGGCGCAGAGACCCAGTACTTC. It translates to CASSTPGGAETQYF.

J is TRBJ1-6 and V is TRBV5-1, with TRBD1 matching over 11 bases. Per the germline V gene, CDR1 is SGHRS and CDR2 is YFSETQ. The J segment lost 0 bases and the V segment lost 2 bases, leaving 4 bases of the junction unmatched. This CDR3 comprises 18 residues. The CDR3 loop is CASSLRDRGSSYNSPLHF. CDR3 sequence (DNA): TGCGCCAGCAGCTTAAGGGACAGGGGGAGCTCCTATAATTCACCCCTCCACTTT.

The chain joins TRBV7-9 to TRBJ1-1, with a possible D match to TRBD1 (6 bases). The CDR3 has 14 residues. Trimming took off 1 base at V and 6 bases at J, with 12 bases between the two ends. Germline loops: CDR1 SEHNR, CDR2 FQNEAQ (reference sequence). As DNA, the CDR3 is TGTGCCAGCAGCTTAGGGGGGCTGGTCTCTGAAGCTTTCTTT. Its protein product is CASSLGGLVSEAFF.

Written as DNA, the CDR3 is TGTGCCAGCAGTGTCAGGCCGAATGAAAAACTGTTTTTT. Protein: CASSVRPNEKLFF. The chain recombines TRBV2 with TRBJ1-4; D unresolved. V was clipped by 4 bases and J by 5 bases, with 8 bases between them. Germline CDR1 SNHLY, CDR2 FYNNEI. The CDR3 loop spans 13 amino acids.

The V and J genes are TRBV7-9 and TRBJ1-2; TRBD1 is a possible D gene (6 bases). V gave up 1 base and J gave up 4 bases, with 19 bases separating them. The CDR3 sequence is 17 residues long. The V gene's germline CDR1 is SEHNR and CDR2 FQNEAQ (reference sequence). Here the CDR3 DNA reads TGTGCCAGCAGCTTAGATGGGGCAGGGGACCCCGTCTATGGCTACACCTTC. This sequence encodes CASSLDGAGDPVYGYTF.

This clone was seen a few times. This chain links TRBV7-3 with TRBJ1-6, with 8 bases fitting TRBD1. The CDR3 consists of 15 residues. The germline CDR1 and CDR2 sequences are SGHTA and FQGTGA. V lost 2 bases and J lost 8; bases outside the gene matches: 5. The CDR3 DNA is TGTGCCAGCAGCTTAGAAGGACAGGGCTATTCACCCCTCCACTTT. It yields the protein CASSLEGQGYSPLHF.

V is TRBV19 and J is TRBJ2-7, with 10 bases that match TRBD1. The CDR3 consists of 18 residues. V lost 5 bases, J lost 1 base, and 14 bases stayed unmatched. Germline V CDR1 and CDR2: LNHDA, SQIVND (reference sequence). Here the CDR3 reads CASSWTGGEGLGSYEQYF. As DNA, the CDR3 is TGTGCCAGTAGTTGGACAGGGGGGGAAGGATTGGGGTCCTACGAGCAGTACTTC.